Below are 20 T cell receptor beta chains sequenced from a single sample in a study of T cell repertoires in cytomegalovirus infection (dated by TCRdb to the late 2010s). The treatment or condition label, read with the paper, signifies: in vitro stimulation with specific CMV peptide epitopes to enrich CMV-specific T cells. No antigen is known for these receptors. The sequencer was an Illumina HiSeq 1500. TCRdb reanalyzed the raw reads on its own, using fastp at Q25 for trimming and MiXCR for clone calling, and kept in-frame beta chains. Rows with one shared CDR3 protein collapse into an entry with the most common genes and DNA. The sample table records 600,000 to 700,000 distinct CDR3 sequences; 30% to 35% of these occur just once. The ten largest clonotypes hold approximately 18% of the sample. Material: cultured PBMCs, obtained from culture after CMV antigen stimulation. These receptors all come from a human donor in good health (CMV status not recorded). Some clones in this sample may be carry-over from other donors' samples.

This clonotype appeared a few times. The V call is TRBV10-2, the J call TRBJ1-5; 7 bases are a match to TRBD1. The CDR3 runs 14 residues. The germline V gene has CDR1 WSHSY and CDR2 SAAADI. V shed 6 bases and J 0 bases; nucleotides not matched to a gene: 2. Here the CDR3 DNA reads TGCGCCAGCAGACAGGGGTATAGCAATCAGCCCCAGCATTTT. It is translated as CASRQGYSNQPQHF.

J is TRBJ1-3 and V is TRBV6-1, with 10 bases matching TRBD1. J lost 0 bases, V lost 6 bases, and 5 bases had no gene match. The CDR3 extends over 16 amino acids. The germline V gene has CDR1 MNHNS and CDR2 SASEGT. The CDR3 protein is CASSRDRGHSGNTIYF. In DNA, the CDR3 is TGTGCCAGCAGCCGTGACAGGGGGCACTCTGGAAACACCATATATTTT.

This clonotype was observed a few times. V and J are TRBV29-1 and TRBJ1-1; 9 bases fit TRBD1. Trimming took 8 bases from V and 8 from J; bases not matched to a gene: 6. Germline values: CDR1 SQVTM, CDR2 ANQGSEA. The CDR3 spans 11 residues. In DNA form, the CDR3 reads TGCAGCCTCGACAGGGGGGTAGAAGCTTTCTTT. As protein: CSLDRGVEAFF. Full variable domain (rest looked up from reference TRBV29-1 and TRBJ1-1): SAVISQKPSRDICQRGTSLTIQCQVDSQVTMMFWYRQQPGQSLTLIATANQGSEATYESGFVIDKFPISRPNLTFSTLTVSNMSPEDSSIYLCSLDRGVEAFFGQGTRLTVV.

V usage is TRBV7-8 and J usage is TRBJ2-1; perhaps D is TRBD1 or TRBD2 (6 bases each). Germline V gene lookup returns CDR1 SGHVS and CDR2 FQNEAQ. The CDR3 spans 16 residues. The V and J ends lost 5 bases and 4 bases respectively, with 18 bases between them. Written as DNA, the CDR3 is TGTGCCAGCAGCAGAGCTAGCCGGGGGCGGTACAATGAGCAGTTCTTC. Translation gives CASSRASRGRYNEQFF.

This chain uses TRBV7-2 with TRBJ1-3, with D unresolved. The CDR3 consists of 15 residues. CDR1 is SGHTA, CDR2 FQGNSA, per germline. Between the trimmed V and J ends, which lost 4 bases and 8 bases, there was a span of 18 bases. The CDR3 DNA sequence: TGTGCCAGCAGCTCACGGTTGGCCTCCCTGGACACCATATATTTT. It codes for CASSSRLASLDTIYF.

V gene TRBV6-6 combines with J gene TRBJ2-5; TRBD2 is a possible D gene (6 bases). Per germline, CDR1 MNHNY and CDR2 SVGAGI (reference sequence). V gave up 11 bases and J gave up 4 bases, with 14 bases separating them. This CDR3 comprises 12 residues. CDR3 protein: CAAGILVETQYF. CDR3 bases: TGTGCCGCGGGAATTTTGGTAGAGACCCAGTACTTC.

This clonotype came up many times. The chain couples TRBV7-8 to TRBJ1-1, with D hard to call. The length of the CDR3 is 13 residues. V was cut by 2 bases and J by 1 base, with 5 bases left in between. CDR1 SGHVS and CDR2 FQNEAQ come from the germline V gene. The CDR3 nucleotides read TGTGCCAGCAGCTTATGGGAGAACACTGAAGCTTTCTTT. Encoded protein: CASSLWENTEAFF.

In its sample, this clonotype was seen many times. V usage is TRBV7-2 and J usage is TRBJ2-1, with D unresolved. The V end was cut by 5 bases, the J end by 5 bases, with 13 bases between. The CDR3 has 14 residues. Looked up from germline, CDR1 is SGHTA and CDR2 is FQGNSA. The CDR3 DNA reads as TGTGCCAGCAGCCTACGGACCCGTAACAATGAGCAGTTCTTC. Its translation is CASSLRTRNNEQFF.

The rearrangement joins TRBV12-3 or TRBV12-4 to TRBJ2-2; no firm D call. Trimming shortened V by 3 bases and J by 3 bases, and 8 bases separated the two germline ends. This CDR3 is built from 14 residues. CDR3 sequence reads: CASSLGPDTGELFF. For the CDR3, the DNA is TGTGCCAGCAGTTTGGGCCCGGACACCGGGGAGCTGTTTTTT.

This clonotype was observed at least ten times. In DNA, the CDR3 is TGTGCCAGCAGCCCAGGAGCCTCCACTGAAGCTTTCTTT. Its protein is CASSPGASTEAFF. The chain employs TRBV7-6 and TRBJ1-1; no definite D call. The CDR3 contains 13 residues. Germline values: CDR1 SGHVS, CDR2 FNYEAQ. V dropped 5 bases and J dropped 4 bases, with 11 bases sitting between them.

This clonotype was seen a handful of times. The chain uses TRBV7-2 and TRBJ2-7; 10 bases fit TRBD1. With V trimmed by 5 bases and J by 7 bases, 8 bases remained unmatched. The CDR3 consists of 14 residues. The germline V gene encodes CDR1 SGHTA and CDR2 FQGNSA. CDR3 sequence (DNA): TGTGCCAGCAGCCAACGACAGGGGGCGGGTGAGCAGTACTTC. The encoded protein is CASSQRQGAGEQYF.

This clonotype was seen just once. The chain uses TRBV28 and TRBJ2-3; possibly TRBD2 for D (5 bases). Trimming shortened V by 6 bases and J by 5 bases, and 18 bases separated the two germline ends. Germline CDR1 and CDR2: MDHEN and SYDVKM. This CDR3 comprises 15 residues. The CDR3, as DNA: TGTGCCAGCAGCCCCCCGCTAGCCGAGGGAGATACGCAGTATTTT. This gives the protein CASSPPLAEGDTQYF.

With regard to this clonotype: No DNA is shown, since the ends of the CDR3 on it are uncertain; the CDR3 is the one TCRdb lists. The V gene is TRBV19, the J gene TRBJ2-5; the D call of TRBD1 is as the table states it, not checked on the DNA. Germline assignment: CDR1 LNHDA and CDR2 SQIVND (reference sequence). The CDR3 is 14 amino acids in total, end residues counted. CDR3 loop: CASTSGPPRETQYF.

This clonotype was counted a few times. The chain uses TRBV24-1 and TRBJ2-7; no reliable D call. CDR3 length: 11 amino acids. Germline V lookup: CDR1 KGHDR, CDR2 SFDVKD. The germline V and J ends were trimmed by 4 bases and 5 bases, with 5 bases remaining between them. CDR3 region: CATSDDDEQYF. CDR3 sequence (DNA): TGTGCCACCAGTGACGACGACGAGCAGTACTTC.

This clonotype was seen more than once but under ten times. The rearrangement joins TRBV29-1 to TRBJ2-1; D could derive from TRBD1 or TRBD2 (6 bases each). The CDR3 covers 15 residues. The germline V gene encodes CDR1 SQVTM and CDR2 ANQGSEA. The chain's CDR3 is CSVSGGGFSYNEQFF. CDR3 sequence (DNA): TGCAGTGTTAGTGGAGGGGGATTTTCCTACAATGAGCAGTTCTTC.

The CDR3: CATLTSGRASETQYF. CDR3 nucleotides: TGTGCCACCCTAACTAGCGGGAGGGCCTCTGAGACCCAGTACTTC. This chain connects TRBV7-2 to TRBJ2-5; 13 bases are a match to TRBD2. CDR3 length equals 15 residues. Losses at the gene ends were 10 bases for V and 5 bases for J; bases not matched to a gene: 10. The germline V gene encodes CDR1 SGHTA and CDR2 FQGNSA. The whole variable domain, filled in from reference TRBV7-2 and TRBJ2-5, reads GAGVSQSPSNKVTEKGKDVELRCDPISGHTALYWYRQSLGQGLEFLIYFQGNSAPDKSGLPSDRFSAERTGGSVSTLTIQRTQQEDSAVYLCATLTSGRASETQYFGPGTRLLVL.

In its sample, this clonotype was seen many times. The chain links TRBV7-2 to TRBJ2-1, with 7 bases that match TRBD1. This CDR3 has 16 amino acids. Germline V CDR1 and CDR2: SGHTA, FQGNSA. Trimming at V came to 5 bases and at J to 4 bases, leaving 11 bases not matched to a gene. The CDR3 is CASSPTPSRGYNEQFF. In nucleotides, the CDR3 is TGTGCCAGCAGCCCAACACCCAGCAGGGGGTACAATGAGCAGTTCTTC.

The chain uses TRBV6-1 and TRBJ2-5; tentatively, D is TRBD1 or TRBD2 (5 bases each). Trimming pared 7 bases from V and 5 bases from J, leaving 17 bases between. CDR3 length: 14 amino acids. Germline loops: CDR1 MNHNS, CDR2 SASEGT. The CDR3 reads CASTTTRAGETQYF. CDR3 nucleotide sequence: TGTGCCAGCACGACTACAAGGGCAGGGGAGACCCAGTACTTC.

A few counts support this clonotype. The V and J genes are TRBV28 and TRBJ2-5; unclear D gene. Trimming removed 5 bases from V and 2 bases from J, with 12 bases in between. CDR3 length: 14 amino acids. CDR1 MDHEN and CDR2 SYDVKM come from the germline V gene. CDR3 sequence (DNA): TGTGCCAGCAGTAAGGCGGCTATTCAAGAGACCCAGTACTTC. Residues: CASSKAAIQETQYF.

The V gene is TRBV13, the J gene TRBJ2-5; TRBD2 matches at 8 bases. V trimming: 1 base; J trimming: 7 bases; junction bases outside the gene matches: 5. The CDR3 is 14 residues long. Per germline, CDR1 PRHDT and CDR2 FYEKMQ (reference sequence). CDR3 DNA: TGTGCCAGCAGCTTAGTCGGGGGGGCCGGGACCCAGTACTTC. Amino acid sequence: CASSLVGGAGTQYF.